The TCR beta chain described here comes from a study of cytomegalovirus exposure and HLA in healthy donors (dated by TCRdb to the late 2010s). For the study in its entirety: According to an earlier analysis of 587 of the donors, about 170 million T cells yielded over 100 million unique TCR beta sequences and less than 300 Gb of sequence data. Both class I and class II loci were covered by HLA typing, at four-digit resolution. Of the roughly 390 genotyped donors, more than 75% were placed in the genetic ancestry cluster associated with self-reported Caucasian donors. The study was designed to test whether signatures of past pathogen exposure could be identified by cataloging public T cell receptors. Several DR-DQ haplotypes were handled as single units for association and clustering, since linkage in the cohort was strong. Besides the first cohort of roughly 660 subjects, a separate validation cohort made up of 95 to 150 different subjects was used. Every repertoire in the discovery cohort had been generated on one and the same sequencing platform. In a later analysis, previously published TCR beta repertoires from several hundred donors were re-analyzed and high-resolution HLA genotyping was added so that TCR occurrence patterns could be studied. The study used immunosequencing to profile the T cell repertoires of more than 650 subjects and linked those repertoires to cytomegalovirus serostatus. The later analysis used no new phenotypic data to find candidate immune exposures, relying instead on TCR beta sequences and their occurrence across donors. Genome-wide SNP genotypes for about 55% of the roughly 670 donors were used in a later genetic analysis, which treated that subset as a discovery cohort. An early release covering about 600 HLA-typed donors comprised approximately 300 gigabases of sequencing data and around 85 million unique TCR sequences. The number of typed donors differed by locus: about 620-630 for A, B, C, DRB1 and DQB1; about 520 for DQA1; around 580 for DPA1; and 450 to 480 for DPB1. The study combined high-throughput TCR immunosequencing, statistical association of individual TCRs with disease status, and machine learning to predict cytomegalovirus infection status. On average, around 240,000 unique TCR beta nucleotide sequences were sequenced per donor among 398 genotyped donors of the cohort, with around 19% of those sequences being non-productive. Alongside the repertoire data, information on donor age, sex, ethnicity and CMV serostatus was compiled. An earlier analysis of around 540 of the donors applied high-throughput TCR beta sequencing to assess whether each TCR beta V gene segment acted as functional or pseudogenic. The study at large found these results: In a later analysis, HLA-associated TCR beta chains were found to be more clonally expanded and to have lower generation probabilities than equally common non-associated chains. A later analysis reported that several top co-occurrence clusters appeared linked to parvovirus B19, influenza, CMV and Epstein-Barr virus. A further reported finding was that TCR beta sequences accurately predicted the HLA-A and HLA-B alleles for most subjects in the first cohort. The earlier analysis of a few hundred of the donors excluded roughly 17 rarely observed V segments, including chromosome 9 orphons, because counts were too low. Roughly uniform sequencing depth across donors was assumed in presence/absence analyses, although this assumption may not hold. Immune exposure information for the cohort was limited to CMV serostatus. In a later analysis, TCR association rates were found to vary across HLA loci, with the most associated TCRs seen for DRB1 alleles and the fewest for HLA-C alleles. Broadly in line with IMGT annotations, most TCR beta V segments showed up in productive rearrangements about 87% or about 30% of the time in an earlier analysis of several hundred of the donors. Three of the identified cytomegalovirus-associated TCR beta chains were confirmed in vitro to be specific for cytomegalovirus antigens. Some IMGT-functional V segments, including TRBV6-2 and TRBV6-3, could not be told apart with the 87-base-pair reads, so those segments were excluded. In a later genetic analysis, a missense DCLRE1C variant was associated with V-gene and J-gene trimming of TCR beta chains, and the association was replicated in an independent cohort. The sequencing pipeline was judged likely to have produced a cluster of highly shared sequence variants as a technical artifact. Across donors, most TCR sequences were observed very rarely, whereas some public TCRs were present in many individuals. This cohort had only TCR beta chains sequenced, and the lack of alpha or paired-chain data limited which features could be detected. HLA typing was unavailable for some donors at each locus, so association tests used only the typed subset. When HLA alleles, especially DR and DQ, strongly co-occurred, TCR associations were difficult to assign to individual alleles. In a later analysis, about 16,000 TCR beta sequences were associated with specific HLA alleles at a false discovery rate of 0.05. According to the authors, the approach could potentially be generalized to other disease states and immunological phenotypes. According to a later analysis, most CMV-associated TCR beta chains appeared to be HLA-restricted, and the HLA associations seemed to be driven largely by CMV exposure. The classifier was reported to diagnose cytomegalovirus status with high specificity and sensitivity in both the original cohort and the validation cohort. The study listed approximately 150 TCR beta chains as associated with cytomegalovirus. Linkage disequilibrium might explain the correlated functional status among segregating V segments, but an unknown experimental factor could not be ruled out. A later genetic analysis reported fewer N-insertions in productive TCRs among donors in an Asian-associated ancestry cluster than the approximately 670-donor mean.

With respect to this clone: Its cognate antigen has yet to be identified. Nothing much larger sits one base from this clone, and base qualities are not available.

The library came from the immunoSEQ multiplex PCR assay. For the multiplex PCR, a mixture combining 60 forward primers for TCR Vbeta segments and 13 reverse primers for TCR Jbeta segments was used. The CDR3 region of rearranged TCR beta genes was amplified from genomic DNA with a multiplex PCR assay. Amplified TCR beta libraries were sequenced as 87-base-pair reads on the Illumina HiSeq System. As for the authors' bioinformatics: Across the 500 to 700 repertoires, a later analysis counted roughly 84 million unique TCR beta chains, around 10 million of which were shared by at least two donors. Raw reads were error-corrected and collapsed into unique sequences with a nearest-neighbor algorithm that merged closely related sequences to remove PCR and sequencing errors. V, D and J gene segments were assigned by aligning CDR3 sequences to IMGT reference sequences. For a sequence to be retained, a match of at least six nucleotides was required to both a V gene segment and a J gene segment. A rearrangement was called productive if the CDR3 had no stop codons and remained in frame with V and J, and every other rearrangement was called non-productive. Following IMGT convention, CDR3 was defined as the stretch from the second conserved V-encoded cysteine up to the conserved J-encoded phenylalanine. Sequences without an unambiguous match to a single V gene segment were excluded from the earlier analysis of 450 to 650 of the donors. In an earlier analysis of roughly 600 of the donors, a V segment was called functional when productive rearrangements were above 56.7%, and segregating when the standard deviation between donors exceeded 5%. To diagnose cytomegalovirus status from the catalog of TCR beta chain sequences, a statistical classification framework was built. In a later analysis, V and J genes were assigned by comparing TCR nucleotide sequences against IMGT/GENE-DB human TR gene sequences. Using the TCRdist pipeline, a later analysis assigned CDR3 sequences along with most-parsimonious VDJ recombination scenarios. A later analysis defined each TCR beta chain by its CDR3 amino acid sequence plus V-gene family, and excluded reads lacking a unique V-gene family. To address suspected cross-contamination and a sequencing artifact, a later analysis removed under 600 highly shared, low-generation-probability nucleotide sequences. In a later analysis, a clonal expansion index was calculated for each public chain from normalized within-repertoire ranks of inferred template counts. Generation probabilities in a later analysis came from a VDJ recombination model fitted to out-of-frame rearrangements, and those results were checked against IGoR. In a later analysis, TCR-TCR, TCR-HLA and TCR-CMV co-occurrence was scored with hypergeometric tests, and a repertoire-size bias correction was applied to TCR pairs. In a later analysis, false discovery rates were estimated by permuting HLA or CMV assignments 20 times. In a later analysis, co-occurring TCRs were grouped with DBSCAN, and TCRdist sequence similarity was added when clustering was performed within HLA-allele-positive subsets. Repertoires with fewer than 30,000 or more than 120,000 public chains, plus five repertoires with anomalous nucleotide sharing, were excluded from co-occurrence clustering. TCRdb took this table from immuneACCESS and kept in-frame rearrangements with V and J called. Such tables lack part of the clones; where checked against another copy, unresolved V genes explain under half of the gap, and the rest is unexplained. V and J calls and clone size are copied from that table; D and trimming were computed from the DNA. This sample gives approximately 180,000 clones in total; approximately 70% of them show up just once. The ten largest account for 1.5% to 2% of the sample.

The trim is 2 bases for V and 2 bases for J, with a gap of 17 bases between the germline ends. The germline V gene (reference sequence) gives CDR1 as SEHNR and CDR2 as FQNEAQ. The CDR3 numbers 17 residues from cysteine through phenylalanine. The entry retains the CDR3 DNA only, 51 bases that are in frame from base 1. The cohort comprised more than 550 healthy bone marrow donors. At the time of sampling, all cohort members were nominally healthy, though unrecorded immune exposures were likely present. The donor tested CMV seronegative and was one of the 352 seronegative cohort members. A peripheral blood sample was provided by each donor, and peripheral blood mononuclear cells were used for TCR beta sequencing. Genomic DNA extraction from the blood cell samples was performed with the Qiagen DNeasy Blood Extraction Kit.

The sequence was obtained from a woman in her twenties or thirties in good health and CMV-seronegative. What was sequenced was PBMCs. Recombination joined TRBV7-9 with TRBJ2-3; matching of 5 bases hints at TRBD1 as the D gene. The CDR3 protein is CASSLPGRTEPTDTQYF. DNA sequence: TGTGCCAGCAGCTTACCAGGGCGAACTGAACCCACAGATACGCAGTATTTT.